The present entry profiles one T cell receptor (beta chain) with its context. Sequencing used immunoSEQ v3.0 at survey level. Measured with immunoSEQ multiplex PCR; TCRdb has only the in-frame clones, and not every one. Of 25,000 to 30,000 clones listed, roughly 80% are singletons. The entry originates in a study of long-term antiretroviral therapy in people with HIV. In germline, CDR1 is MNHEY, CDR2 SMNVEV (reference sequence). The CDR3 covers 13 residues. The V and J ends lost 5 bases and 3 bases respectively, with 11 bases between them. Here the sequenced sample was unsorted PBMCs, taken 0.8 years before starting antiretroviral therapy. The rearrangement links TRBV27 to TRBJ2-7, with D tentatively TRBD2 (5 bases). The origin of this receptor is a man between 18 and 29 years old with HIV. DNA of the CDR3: TGTGCCAGCAGTCCCGGGATGAACTACGAGCAGTACTTC. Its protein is CASSPGMNYEQYF.